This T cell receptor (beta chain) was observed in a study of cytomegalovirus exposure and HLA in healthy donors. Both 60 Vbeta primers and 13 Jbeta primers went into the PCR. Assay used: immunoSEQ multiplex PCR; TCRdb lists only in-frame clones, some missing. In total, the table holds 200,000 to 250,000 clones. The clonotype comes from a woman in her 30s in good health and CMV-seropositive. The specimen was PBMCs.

CDR3 coding DNA: TGCAGCGTTGTCGGGAACACTGAAGCTTTCTTT. Its translation is CSVVGNTEAFF. The V gene is TRBV29-1, the J gene TRBJ1-1; D not certain. From germline, CDR1 is SQVTM and CDR2 ANQGSEA. The V and J ends lost 4 bases and 1 base respectively, with 4 bases between them. CDR3 size: 11 residues.